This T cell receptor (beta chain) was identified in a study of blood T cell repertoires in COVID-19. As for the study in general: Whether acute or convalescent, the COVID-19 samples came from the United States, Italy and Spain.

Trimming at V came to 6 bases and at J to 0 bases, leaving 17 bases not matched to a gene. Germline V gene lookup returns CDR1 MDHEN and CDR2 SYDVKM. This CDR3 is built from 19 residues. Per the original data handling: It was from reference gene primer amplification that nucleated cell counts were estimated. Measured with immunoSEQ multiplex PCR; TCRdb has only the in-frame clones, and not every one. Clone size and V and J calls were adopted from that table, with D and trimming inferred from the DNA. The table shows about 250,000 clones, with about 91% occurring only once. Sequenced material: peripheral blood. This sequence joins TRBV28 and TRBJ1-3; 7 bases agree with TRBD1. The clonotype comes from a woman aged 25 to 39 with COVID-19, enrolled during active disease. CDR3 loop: CASSSTGTVTFRSGNTIYF. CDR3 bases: TGTGCCAGCAGCTCCACCGGGACAGTAACATTCCGCTCTGGAAACACCATATATTTT.